This entry lists 22 T cell receptor beta chains sequenced from one sample in a study of shared clonotypes between healthy human individuals (TCRdb year 2020). The method behind the library was the immunoSEQ multiplex PCR assay. TCRdb limited this immuneACCESS table to in-frame rearrangements with V and J called. A share of clones is missing; checked studies link under half to unresolved V genes, and the rest is unexplained. A total of just over 2,000,000 clones appear in this sample, about 94% of them only once. The top ten clones comprise around 1.1% of the sample. For the CD8 naive samples, CD45RO-negative cells were positively selected for CCR7, yielding a CD45RA+CCR7+ population from which TemRA cells were excluded. What was sequenced was naive CD8+ T cells sorted from blood. The sample's cell subset or site label, in plain terms: CD45RA+CCR7+. These receptors were obtained from a man between 18 and 29 years old in good health.

The chain joins TRBV19 to TRBJ1-2; no definite D call. Trimming left V 7 bases short and J 0 bases short, with 18 bases between. Germline V CDR1 and CDR2: LNHDA, SQIVND (reference sequence). CDR3 length equals 16 residues. The CDR3 DNA reads TGTGCCAGTACCACCCCCTGGGCCGGAGCTAACTATGGCTACACCTTC. Protein: CASTTPWAGANYGYTF.

This clone was picked up a small number of times. Other DNA sequences in the sample encode the same CDR3. The rearrangement joins TRBV9 to TRBJ1-3; D is unclear. The CDR3 is 13 amino acids. Germline V CDR1 and CDR2: SGDLS, YYNGEE. The germline V and J ends were trimmed by 0 bases and 0 bases, with 1 base remaining between them. CDR3 in DNA: TGTGCCAGCAGCGTAGACTCTGGAAACACCATATATTTT. Its translation is CASSVDSGNTIYF.

The count of this clone is one. The rearrangement links TRBV28 to TRBJ2-3, with D perhaps being TRBD1 or TRBD2 (5 bases each). CDR3 length: 14 amino acids. The V end lost 5 bases, the J end lost 4 bases, and 13 bases lay between the germline ends. Germline loops: CDR1 MDHEN, CDR2 SYDVKM. The CDR3 sequence: CASSVVGTADTQYF. In nucleotides, the CDR3 is TGTGCCAGCAGTGTGGTAGGGACCGCAGATACGCAGTATTTT.

J is TRBJ2-7 and V is TRBV11-2; the D is unclear. The CDR3 spans 13 residues. CDR1 SGHAT and CDR2 FQNNGV come from the germline V gene. The germline V and J ends were trimmed by 2 bases and 6 bases, with 11 bases remaining between them. CDR3 nucleotides: TGTGCCAGCAGCTTACTCCCCACTTCCGAGCAGTACTTC. Translation gives CASSLLPTSEQYF. The entire variable domain, with the rest obtained from reference TRBV11-2 and TRBJ2-7, is as follows: EAGVAQSPRYKIIEKRQSVAFWCNPISGHATLYWYQQILGQGPKLLIQFQNNGVVDDSQLPKDRFSAERLKGVDSTLKIQPAKLEDSAVYLCASSLLPTSEQYFGPGTRLTVT.

The V and J genes are TRBV5-1 and TRBJ2-7; D gene ambiguous. The germline CDR1 and CDR2 sequences are SGHRS and YFSETQ. Trimming took off 1 base at V and 3 bases at J, with 5 bases between the two ends. The CDR3 is 12 residues long. CDR3 residues: CASSLMDYEQYF. CDR3 DNA sequence: TGCGCCAGCAGCTTGATGGACTACGAGCAGTACTTC.

The rearrangement joins TRBV7-6 to TRBJ2-5, with 10 bases fitting TRBD2. Trimming at V came to 8 bases and at J to 6 bases, leaving 15 bases not matched to a gene. The CDR3 sequence is 16 residues long. Per the germline V gene, CDR1 is SGHVS and CDR2 is FNYEAQ. The CDR3, as DNA: TGTGCCAGCGCCCCCCCCGCTAGCGGGAGTAGGAAGACCCAGTACTTC. It codes for CASAPPASGSRKTQYF.

The chain links TRBV4-1 to TRBJ2-5; 8 bases fit TRBD2. This CDR3 contains 16 residues. CDR1 and CDR2 from the germline V gene are MGHRA and YSYEKL. V dropped 3 bases and J dropped 5; count of bases not matched to a gene: 11. The CDR3 nucleotides are TGCGCCAGCAGCCACCTCGCAGCGGGAGTAGAGGAGACCCAGTACTTC. Amino acid sequence: CASSHLAAGVEETQYF.

J is TRBJ1-4 and V is TRBV11-2, with unresolved D. Trimming took 6 bases from V and 7 from J, leaving 9 bases between them. Looked up from germline, CDR1 is SGHAT and CDR2 is FQNNGV. The CDR3 is made up of 12 amino acids. The DNA for the CDR3 is TGTGCCAGCAGAACTATGGGTGAAAAACTGTTTTTT. Translating gives CASRTMGEKLFF.

This clone has only one observation. Other DNA sequences in this specimen translate into the identical CDR3. The chain is built from TRBV7-9 and TRBJ1-2; 7 bases map to TRBD1. J lost 3 bases, V lost 5 bases, and 6 bases had no gene match. From germline, CDR1 is SEHNR and CDR2 FQNEAQ (reference sequence). This CDR3 comprises 14 residues. The CDR3 DNA sequence: TGTGCCAGCAGCCCGGGAGGGGGCGACTATGGCTACACCTTC. Its translation is CASSPGGGDYGYTF.

The genes are TRBV6-5 and TRBJ2-1; the D gene is possibly TRBD1 (6 bases). From germline, CDR1 is MNHEY and CDR2 SVGAGI. This CDR3 comprises 16 residues. Deletions cut 1 base from V and 1 base from J, with 11 bases between. As DNA, the CDR3 is TGTGCCAGCAGTTACTTCCCAGGGGATTCCTACAATGAGCAGTTCTTC. Translation: CASSYFPGDSYNEQFF.

The chain has TRBV6-5 and TRBJ2-5; the match to TRBD2 covers 10 bases. V was clipped by 6 bases and J by 2 bases; unmatched bases: 6. This CDR3 comprises 15 residues. CDR1 is MNHEY and CDR2 is SVGAGI in the germline V gene. The CDR3: CASRRTSGEQETQYF. CDR3 sequence (DNA): TGTGCCAGCAGGAGGACTAGCGGAGAGCAAGAGACCCAGTACTTC.

V and J are TRBV13 and TRBJ1-4; unclear D gene. CDR3 size: 15 residues. CDR1 is PRHDT, CDR2 FYEKMQ, per germline (reference sequence). V was clipped by 4 bases and J by 7 bases, with 16 bases between them. CDR3 nucleotide sequence: TGTGCCAGCAGCTCCTTTCGGGGAGGGTTTGAAAAACTGTTTTTT. This sequence encodes CASSSFRGGFEKLFF. The entire variable domain, with the rest obtained from reference TRBV13 and TRBJ1-4, is as follows: AAGVIQSPRHLIKEKRETATLKCYPIPRHDTVYWYQQGPGQDPQFLISFYEKMQSDKGSIPDRFSAQQFSDYHSELNMSSLELGDSALYFCASSSFRGGFEKLFFGSGTQLSVL.

Note on this clone: Other DNA sequences in this sample translate to the same CDR3. This chain uses TRBV6-5 with TRBJ2-7, with 7 bases matching TRBD2. J gave up 3 bases and V 2 bases, and 4 bases lay outside the gene matches. Germline CDR1 MNHEY, CDR2 SVGAGI. This CDR3 is 14 amino acids long. Here the CDR3 reads CASSYNGGSYEQYF. In DNA, the CDR3 is TGTGCCAGCAGTTACAACGGCGGGAGCTACGAGCAGTACTTC.

This CDR3 is CASSLWVGLETQYF. For the CDR3, the DNA is TGTGCCAGCAGCTTGTGGGTGGGTTTGGAGACCCAGTACTTC. The V call is TRBV5-6, the J call TRBJ2-5; no firm D call. V lost 1 base and J lost 5, with 12 bases in between. Germline CDR1 and CDR2: SGHDT and YYEEEE. The CDR3 is 14 amino acids.

Only one count was recorded for this clone. The chain is built from TRBV6-5 and TRBJ2-1, with D perhaps given as TRBD1 or TRBD2 (5 bases each). Germline lookup yields CDR1 MNHEY and CDR2 SVGAGI. The CDR3 has 13 residues. Trimming stripped 1 base from V and 7 bases from J, with 8 bases between. CDR3 region: CASSYLGENEQFF. The CDR3 nucleotides are TGTGCCAGCAGTTACTTGGGGGAAAATGAGCAGTTCTTC.

J is TRBJ2-7 and V is TRBV2; D gene unclear. Germline V gene data show CDR1 as SNHLY and CDR2 as FYNNEI. CDR3 length: 14 amino acids. The ends were cut back, 6 bases at V and 3 bases at J, with 15 bases in the middle. The chain's CDR3 is CASRPGHGLYEQYF. In DNA form, the CDR3 reads TGTGCCAGCAGACCGGGCCATGGCCTCTACGAGCAGTACTTC.

The CDR3 region has the DNA TGCAGCGGACTACAGGGTTCGAAGAACACTGAAGCTTTCTTT. Protein: CSGLQGSKNTEAFF. V usage is TRBV29-1 and J usage is TRBJ1-1; the D gene is possibly TRBD1 (6 bases). Trimming took off 7 bases at V and 1 base at J, with 16 bases between the two ends. CDR1 is SQVTM, CDR2 ANQGSEA, per germline. The CDR3 is 14 residues long.

The chain carries TRBV27 and TRBJ2-2; tentatively, D is TRBD1 (6 bases). CDR1 is MNHEY, CDR2 SMNVEV, per germline (reference sequence). The CDR3 is 12 amino acids. V shed 8 bases and J shed 3 bases, with 7 bases lying between them. The DNA of the CDR3 is TGTGCCAGCGGGGGCTACACCGGGGAGCTGTTTTTT. Its translation is CASGGYTGELFF.

The sample holds a few counts of this clone. Other DNA sequences in the same sample also yield this CDR3. J is TRBJ2-1 and V is TRBV4-1; D is ambiguous. The CDR3 contains 13 residues. Trimming removed 1 base from V and 2 bases from J, with 3 bases in between. Germline values: CDR1 MGHRA, CDR2 YSYEKL. CDR3 sequence: CASSQGTYNEQFF. The CDR3 nucleotides read TGCGCCAGCAGCCAAGGAACCTACAATGAGCAGTTCTTC.

In its sample, this clone was seen once. The CDR3 DNA reads TGTGCCAGCAGCTTAGACGGAGAAACTAGAATGTTCTTC. Translation: CASSLDGETRMFF. This chain uses TRBV7-9 with TRBJ2-1; D might be TRBD2 (5 bases). This CDR3 has 13 amino acids. Deletions cut 1 base from V and 15 bases from J, with 16 bases between. Germline CDR1 is SEHNR and CDR2 is FQNEAQ (reference sequence).

The chain carries TRBV4-1 and TRBJ1-5, with no clear D. Germline V gene sequence: CDR1 MGHRA, CDR2 YSYEKL. V lost 1 base and J lost 3, with 10 bases in between. The CDR3 runs to 15 residues. The CDR3 protein is CASSQAMADNQPQHF. The CDR3 DNA reads as TGCGCCAGCAGCCAAGCAATGGCGGACAATCAGCCCCAGCATTTT.

J is TRBJ1-2 and V is TRBV28; D is undetermined. The CDR3 covers 14 residues. Germline loops: CDR1 MDHEN, CDR2 SYDVKM. V lost 7 bases, J lost 6 bases, and 18 bases lay in between. CDR3 in DNA: TGTGCCAGCACCCTGGGCCCGGGTGGTGATGGCTACACCTTC. Amino acid sequence: CASTLGPGGDGYTF.